Below, 10 T cell receptor beta chains from the same sample are listed, as sequenced in a study of T cells in Graves' hyperthyroidism and ophthalmopathy. The CDR3 regions of TCR beta were amplified from RNA transcripts. TCR CDR3 regions were first amplified by RT-PCR with HTBI primers. TCRdb analysed the multiplex PCR reads with MiXCR anew, one entry per CDR3 protein. Among 200,000 to 250,000 distinct CDR3 sequences listed, approximately 16% were seen once. The sequenced sample was blood. These receptors originate from a woman in her late teens or twenties with Graves' ophthalmopathy.

This clonotype was observed a few times. A much more abundant neighbour one base away suggests this may be a read error. This sequence joins TRBV9 and TRBJ2-5; D is unresolved. Germline lookup yields CDR1 SGDLS and CDR2 YYNGEE. The CDR3 spans 13 residues. CDR3 sequence (DNA): TGTGCCAGCGGCGTAGCCAGCCAAGAGACCCAGTACTTC. It encodes CASGVASQETQYF.

The rearrangement links TRBV11-2 to TRBJ2-1; 9 bases map to TRBD1. Trimming at V came to 5 bases and at J to 4 bases, leaving 12 bases not matched to a gene. CDR1 is SGHAT, CDR2 FQNNGV, per germline. The CDR3 has 17 amino acids. The CDR3 region is CASSPRAGTGFYNEQFF. In nucleotides, the CDR3 is TGTGCCAGCAGCCCCCGGGCTGGGACAGGGTTTTACAATGAGCAGTTCTTC.

The chain is built from TRBV4-1 and TRBJ2-1; 7 nucleotides agree with TRBD1. This CDR3 contains 16 residues. V lost 4 bases, J lost 5 bases, and 11 bases stayed unmatched. Germline V gives CDR1 MGHRA, CDR2 YSYEKL. CDR3 residues: CASSRGRDSPDNEQFF. The CDR3, as DNA: TGCGCCAGCAGCCGCGGCAGGGACAGCCCAGACAATGAGCAGTTCTTC.

This clonotype was counted only a few times. J is TRBJ2-3 and V is TRBV19, with TRBD2 as a possible D gene (6 bases). V was trimmed by 3 bases and J by 6 bases, leaving 13 bases between them. CDR3 length: 14 residues. Germline-derived CDR1 and CDR2 are LNHDA and SQIVND (reference sequence). This CDR3 is CASSIGPGGDTQYF. CDR3 sequence (DNA): TGTGCCAGTAGTATCGGTCCAGGAGGGGATACGCAGTATTTT.

This clonotype has a count of ten or more. The chain recombines TRBV28 with TRBJ2-1; perhaps TRBD1 as D (6 bases). V gave up 7 bases and J gave up 4 bases, with 29 bases separating them. The CDR3 is made up of 19 amino acids. In germline, CDR1 is MDHEN, CDR2 SYDVKM. CDR3 amino acids: CASTGSGPSTGMKYNEQFF. CDR3 bases: TGTGCCAGCACCGGGTCAGGGCCGTCAACAGGGATGAAATACAATGAGCAGTTCTTC.

This clonotype was observed many times. The chain joins TRBV29-1 to TRBJ2-3; D gene uncertain. V was pared by 3 bases and J by 10 bases, with 8 bases between. Looked up from germline, CDR1 is SQVTM and CDR2 is ANQGSEA. The CDR3 contains 10 residues. CDR3 nucleotides: TGCAGCGTTGAGGTAGAGGCGCAGTATTTT. It translates to CSVEVEAQYF.

The chain carries TRBV7-6 and TRBJ2-1; D is undetermined. Germline values: CDR1 SGHVS, CDR2 FNYEAQ. The CDR3 loop spans 14 amino acids. The V and J ends lost 5 bases and 3 bases respectively, with 11 bases between them. The CDR3 loop reads CASSPPQSYNEQFF. In DNA form, the CDR3 reads TGTGCCAGCAGCCCTCCCCAAAGCTACAATGAGCAGTTCTTC.

This clonotype was detected ten times or more. The gene calls are TRBV2 and TRBJ1-1; 7 bases match TRBD1. The CDR3 is 13 residues long. Germline CDR1 reads SNHLY; CDR2 reads FYNNEI. Losses at the gene ends were 6 bases for V and 6 bases for J; bases not matched to a gene: 7. Here the CDR3 DNA reads TGTGCCAGCAGGCGGACAGGAGGGGCTGAAGCTTTCTTT. It yields the protein CASRRTGGAEAFF.

This clonotype has a count of ten or more. This chain uses TRBV7-9 with TRBJ1-1, with D possibly TRBD1 on 6 matching bases. V gave up 5 bases and J gave up 4 bases, with 11 bases separating them. The CDR3 is made up of 13 amino acids. Germline V lookup: CDR1 SEHNR, CDR2 FQNEAQ (reference sequence). CDR3 nucleotide sequence: TGTGCCAGCAGCACGGACAGCCGCACTGAAGCTTTCTTT. Amino acid sequence: CASSTDSRTEAFF.

Many counts were recorded for this clonotype. The rearrangement links TRBV13 to TRBJ2-1, with TRBD2 matching 7 bases. This CDR3 is 14 amino acids long. V gave up 5 bases and J gave up 4 bases; unmatched junction bases: 5. Germline values: CDR1 PRHDT, CDR2 FYEKMQ (reference sequence). The CDR3 here is CASSPPGGYNEQFF. In DNA, the CDR3 is TGTGCCAGCAGCCCACCGGGAGGATACAATGAGCAGTTCTTC.